The following is a T cell receptor (beta chain) sequence with its context. Its specificity is not known. This specimen comes from a study of T cell responses to AZD1222 COVID-19 vaccine. This CDR3 is built from 15 residues. Germline CDR1 is SNHLY and CDR2 is FYNNEI. V shed 5 bases and J 10 bases; nucleotides not matched to a gene: 9. Points from the study as a whole: An increase in Spike-specific TCR breadth and depth was observed after two AZD1222 doses.

The method was immunoSEQ multiplex PCR; TCRdb's version includes in-frame clones alone and lacks a portion of them. Among some 150,000 clones listed, around 84% were seen once. The material was peripheral blood, obtained 28 days after the second AZD1222 dose. The receptor comes from an adult who received the AZD1222 COVID-19 vaccine. V usage is TRBV2 and J usage is TRBJ2-1, with 12 bases lining up with TRBD2. The CDR3 DNA reads TGTGCCAGCAGTCGACTAGCGGGAGCCCTGGGCGAGCAGTTCTTC. It yields the protein CASSRLAGALGEQFF.